This TCR beta chain was retrieved from a study of cytomegalovirus exposure and HLA in healthy donors. Vbeta (60) and Jbeta (13) primers were used in the PCR. Repertoires were generated with immunoSEQ multiplex PCR, while TCRdb's copy carries only in-frame clones and drops some. This table holds 210,000 or so clones, roughly 79% found once. The trim removed 8 bases at V and 9 bases at J, leaving 4 bases unmatched. From germline, CDR1 is ENHRY and CDR2 SYGVKD. This CDR3 region has 11 residues. This receptor was identified in a man aged 18 to 29 in good health and CMV-seronegative. Sequenced: PBMCs. The V call is TRBV10-3, the J call TRBJ2-7, with 10 bases identical to TRBD1. CDR3 region: CAIGTGEWQYF. CDR3 nucleotides: TGTGCCATCGGGACAGGGGAGTGGCAGTACTTC.